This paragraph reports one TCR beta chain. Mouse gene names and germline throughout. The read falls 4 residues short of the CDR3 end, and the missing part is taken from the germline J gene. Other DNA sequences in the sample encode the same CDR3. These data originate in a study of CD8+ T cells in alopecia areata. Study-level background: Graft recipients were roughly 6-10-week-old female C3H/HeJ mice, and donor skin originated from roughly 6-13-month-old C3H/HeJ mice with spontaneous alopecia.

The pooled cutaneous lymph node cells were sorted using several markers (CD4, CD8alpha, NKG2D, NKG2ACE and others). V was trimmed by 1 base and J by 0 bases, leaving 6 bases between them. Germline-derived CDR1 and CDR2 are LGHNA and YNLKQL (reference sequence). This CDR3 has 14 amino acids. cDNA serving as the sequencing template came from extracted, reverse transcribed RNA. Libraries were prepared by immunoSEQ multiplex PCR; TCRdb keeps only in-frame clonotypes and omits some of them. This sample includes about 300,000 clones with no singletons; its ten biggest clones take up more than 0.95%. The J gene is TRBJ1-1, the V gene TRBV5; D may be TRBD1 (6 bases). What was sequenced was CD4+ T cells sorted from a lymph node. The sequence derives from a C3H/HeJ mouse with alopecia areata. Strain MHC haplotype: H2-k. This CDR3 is CASSQGQANTEVFF. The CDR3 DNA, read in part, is TGTGCCAGCAGCCAAGGACAGGCAAACACA.